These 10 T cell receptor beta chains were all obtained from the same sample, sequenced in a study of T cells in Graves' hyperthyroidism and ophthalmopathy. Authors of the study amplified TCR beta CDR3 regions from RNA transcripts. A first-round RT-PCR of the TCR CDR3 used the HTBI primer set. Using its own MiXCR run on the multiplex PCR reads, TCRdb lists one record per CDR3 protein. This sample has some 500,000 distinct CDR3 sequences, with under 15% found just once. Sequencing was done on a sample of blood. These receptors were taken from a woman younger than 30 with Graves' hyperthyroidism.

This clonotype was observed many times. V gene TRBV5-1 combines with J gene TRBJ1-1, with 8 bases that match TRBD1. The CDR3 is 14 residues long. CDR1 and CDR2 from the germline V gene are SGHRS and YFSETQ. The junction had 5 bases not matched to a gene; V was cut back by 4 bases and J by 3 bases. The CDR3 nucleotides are TGCGCCAGCAGCCTGACAGGGGCGGACACTGAAGCTTTCTTT. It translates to CASSLTGADTEAFF. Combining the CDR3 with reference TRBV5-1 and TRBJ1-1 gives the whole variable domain KAGVTQTPRYLIKTRGQQVTLSCSPISGHRSVSWYQQTPGQGLQFLFEYFSETQRNKGNFPGRFSGRQFSNSRSEMNVSTLELGDSALYLCASSLTGADTEAFFGQGTRLTVV.

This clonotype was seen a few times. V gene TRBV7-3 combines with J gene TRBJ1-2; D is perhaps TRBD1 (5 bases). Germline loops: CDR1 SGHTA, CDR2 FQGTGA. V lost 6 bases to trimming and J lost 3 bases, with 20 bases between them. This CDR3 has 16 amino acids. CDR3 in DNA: TGTGCCAGCAGTCTTTCAGGGACCTTGAGGGACTATGGCTACACCTTC. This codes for CASSLSGTLRDYGYTF.

CDR3 sequence reads: CAATSAGFDTQYF. The CDR3 DNA sequence: TGTGCCGCAACTAGCGCCGGTTTTGATACGCAGTATTTT. The chain links TRBV10-3 to TRBJ2-3, with 7 bases identical to TRBD2. The CDR3 has 13 amino acids. V shed 11 bases, J shed 6 bases, and the junction held 11 bases outside the gene matches. The germline gives CDR1 ENHRY, CDR2 SYGVKD.

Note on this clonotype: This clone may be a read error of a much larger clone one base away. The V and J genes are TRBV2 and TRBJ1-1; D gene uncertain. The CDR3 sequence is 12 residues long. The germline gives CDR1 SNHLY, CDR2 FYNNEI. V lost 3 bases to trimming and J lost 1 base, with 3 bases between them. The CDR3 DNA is TGTGCCAGCAGTGAGACGAACACTGAAGCTTTCTTT. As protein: CASSETNTEAFF.

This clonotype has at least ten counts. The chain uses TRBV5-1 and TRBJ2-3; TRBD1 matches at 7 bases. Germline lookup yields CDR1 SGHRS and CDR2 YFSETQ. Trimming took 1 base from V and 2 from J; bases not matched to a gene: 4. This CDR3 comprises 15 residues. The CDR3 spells CASSLWGQNTDTQYF. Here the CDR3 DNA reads TGCGCCAGCAGCTTGTGGGGACAGAACACAGATACGCAGTATTTT.

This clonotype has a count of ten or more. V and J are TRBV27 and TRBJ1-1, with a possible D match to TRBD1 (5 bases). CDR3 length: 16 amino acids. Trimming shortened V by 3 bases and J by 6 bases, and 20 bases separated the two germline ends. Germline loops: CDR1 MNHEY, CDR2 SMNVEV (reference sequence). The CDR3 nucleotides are TGTGCCAGCAGTTTGAACCCCCGCCACTGGGACTCTGAAGCTTTCTTT. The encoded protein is CASSLNPRHWDSEAFF.

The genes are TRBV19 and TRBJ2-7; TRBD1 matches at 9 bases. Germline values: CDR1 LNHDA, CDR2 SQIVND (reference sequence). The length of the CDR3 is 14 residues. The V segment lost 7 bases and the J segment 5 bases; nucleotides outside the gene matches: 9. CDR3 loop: CASTAQGATNEQYV. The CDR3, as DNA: TGTGCCAGTACCGCACAGGGGGCGACGAACGAGCAGTACGTC.

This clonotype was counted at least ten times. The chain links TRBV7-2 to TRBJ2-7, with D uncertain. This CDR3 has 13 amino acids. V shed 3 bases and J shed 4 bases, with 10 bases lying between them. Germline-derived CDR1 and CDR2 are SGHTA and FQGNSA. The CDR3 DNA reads TGTGCCAGCAGCTTGGGCAGCGAGTACGAGCAGTACGTC. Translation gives CASSLGSEYEQYV.

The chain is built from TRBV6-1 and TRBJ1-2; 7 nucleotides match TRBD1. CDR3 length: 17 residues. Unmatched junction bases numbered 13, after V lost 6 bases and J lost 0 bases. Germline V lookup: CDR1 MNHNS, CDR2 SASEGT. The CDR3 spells CASRPGTASRSNYGYTF. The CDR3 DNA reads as TGTGCCAGCAGACCCGGGACAGCCTCCCGTTCTAACTATGGCTACACCTTC.

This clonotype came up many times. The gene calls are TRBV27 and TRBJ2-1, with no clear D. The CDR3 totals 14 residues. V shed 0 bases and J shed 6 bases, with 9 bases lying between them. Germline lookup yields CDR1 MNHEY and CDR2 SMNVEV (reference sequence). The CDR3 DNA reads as TGTGCCAGCAGTTTATCGCCACGAAGCAATGAGCAGTTCTTC. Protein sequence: CASSLSPRSNEQFF.